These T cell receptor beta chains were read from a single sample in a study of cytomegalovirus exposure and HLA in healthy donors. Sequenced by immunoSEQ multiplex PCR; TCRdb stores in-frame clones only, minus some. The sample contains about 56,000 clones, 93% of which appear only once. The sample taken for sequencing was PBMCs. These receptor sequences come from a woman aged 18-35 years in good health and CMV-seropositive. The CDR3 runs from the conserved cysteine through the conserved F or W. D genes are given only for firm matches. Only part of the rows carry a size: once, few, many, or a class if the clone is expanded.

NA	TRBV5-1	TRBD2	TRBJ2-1	TGCGCCAGGGGGCCTCCGGGACTAGCCTTAAAGGTGCAGTTCTTC	CARGPPGLALKVQFF
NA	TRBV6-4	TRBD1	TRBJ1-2	TGTGCCAGCAGTGACCAGGGACAGGGGTCGGGCTACACCTTC	CASSDQGQGSGYTF
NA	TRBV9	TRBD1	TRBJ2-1	TGTGCCAGCAGCACGGGGACAGGGAGATTCAATGAGCAGTTCTTC	CASSTGTGRFNEQFF
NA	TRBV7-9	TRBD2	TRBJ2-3	TGTGCCAGCAGTCCAGGACTAGCGGGGGGCCACACAGATACGCAGTATTTT	CASSPGLAGGHTDTQYF
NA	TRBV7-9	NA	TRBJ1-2	TGTGCCAGCAGCCGGGAGAAGGGGAACTATGGCTACACCTTC	CASSREKGNYGYTF
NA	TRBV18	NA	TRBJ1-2	TGTGCCAGCTCACGACTCGGCCAGCTTCTAAACTATGGCTACACCTTC	CASSRLGQLLNYGYTF
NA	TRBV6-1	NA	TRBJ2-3	TGTGCCAGCAGGAGGACAGTCTGGGCAGATACGCAGTATTTT	CASRRTVWADTQYF
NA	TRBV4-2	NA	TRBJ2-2	TGTGCCAGCAGCCAGATGCTCGGGACACCTACCGGGGAGCTGTTTTTT	CASSQMLGTPTGELFF
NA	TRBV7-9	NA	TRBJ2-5	TGTGCCAGCAGCTTTGAGTTGCAAGAGACCCAGTACTTC	CASSFELQETQYF
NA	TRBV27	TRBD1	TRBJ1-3	TGTGCCAGCAGTAGGACAGGCGGAAACACCATATATTTT	CASSRTGGNTIYF
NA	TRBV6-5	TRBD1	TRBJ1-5	TGTGCCAGCAGTCCATACAGGGGGGATCAGCCCCAGCATTTT	CASSPYRGDQPQHF
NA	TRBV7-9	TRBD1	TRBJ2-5	TGTGCCAGCAGCTCGTACAGGGGGCCCTACCAAGAGACCCAGTACTTC	CASSSYRGPYQETQYF
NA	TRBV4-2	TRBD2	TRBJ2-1	TGTGCCAGCAGCCAGGGACTAGCGGGCAATGAGCAGTTCTTC	CASSQGLAGNEQFF
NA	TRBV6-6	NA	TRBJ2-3	TGTGCCAGCAGTTACTTGAGGGCCACAGATACGCAGTATTTT	CASSYLRATDTQYF
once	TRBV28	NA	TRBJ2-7	TGTGCCACAGACAGGAGCTCCTACGAGCAGTACTTC	CATDRSSYEQYF
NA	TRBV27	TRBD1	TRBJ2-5	TGTGCCAGCAAGGGACAGCAAGAGACCCAGTACTTC	CASKGQQETQYF
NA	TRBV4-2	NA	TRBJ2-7	TGTGCCAGCAGCCAAGATGCCGGGACTGGGTCCTACGAGCAGTACTTC	CASSQDAGTGSYEQYF
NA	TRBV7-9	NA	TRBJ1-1	TGTGCCAGCAGCTACGGGACAAACACTGAAGCTTTCTTT	CASSYGTNTEAFF
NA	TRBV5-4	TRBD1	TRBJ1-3	TGTGCCAGCAGCATCGGACAGGCTGGAAACACCATATATTTT	CASSIGQAGNTIYF
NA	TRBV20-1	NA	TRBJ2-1	TGCAGTGCTAGTGAAGATGGCGAGCAGTTCTTC	CSASEDGEQFF
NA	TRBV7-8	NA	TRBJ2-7	TGTGCCAGCAGCTTAGTACAGGCTCCTTACGAGCAGTACTTC	CASSLVQAPYEQYF
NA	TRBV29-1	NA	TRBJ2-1	TGCAGCGTTGGAAATGGGGGGGCCCCCTTATTCTTC	CSVGNGGAPLFF
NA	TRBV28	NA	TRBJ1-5	TGTGCCAGCAGTTTATTACAGCTCCAAAATCAGCCCCAGCATTTT	CASSLLQLQNQPQHF
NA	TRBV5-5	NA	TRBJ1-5	TGTGCCAGCAGCCGAGAGAATCAGCCCCAGCATTTT	CASSRENQPQHF
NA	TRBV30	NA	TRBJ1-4	TGTGCCTGGAGCGCAGGGGAAAAACTGTTTTTT	CAWSAGEKLFF
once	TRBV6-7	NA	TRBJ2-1	TGTGCCAGCAGTGCCCGGTGGGGGCCTCCTGGCAATGAGCAGTTCTTC	CASSARWGPPGNEQFF
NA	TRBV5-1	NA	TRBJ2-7	TGCGCCAGCAGCTTAGGACGGGACTACGAGCAGTACTTC	CASSLGRDYEQYF
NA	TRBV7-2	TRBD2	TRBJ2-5	TGTGCCAGCAGCTACGGGGGGGGCGAGACCCAGTACTTC	CASSYGGGETQYF
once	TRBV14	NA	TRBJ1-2	TGTGCCAGCAGCCGGGAAGCAGGACTGAGCCATTATGGCTACACCTTC	CASSREAGLSHYGYTF
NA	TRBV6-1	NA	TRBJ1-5	TGTGCCAGCAGTGGAACCCGGGGAGTGGTTTCTCAGCCCCAGCATTTT	CASSGTRGVVSQPQHF
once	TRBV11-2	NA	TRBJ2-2	TGTGCCAGCAGCCCGACGGGTGGGAGGAACACCGGGGAGCTGTTTTTT	CASSPTGGRNTGELFF
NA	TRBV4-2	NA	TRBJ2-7	TGTGCCAGCGGGCAGGATGGCGAGCAGTACTTC	CASGQDGEQYF
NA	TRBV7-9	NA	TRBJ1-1	TGTGCCAGCAGCTTAGACGCCTTAGGACAGCAACAGAACACTGAAGCTTTCTTT	CASSLDALGQQQNTEAFF
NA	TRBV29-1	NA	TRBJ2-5	TGCAGCGTAGAACAGGGCGGCGGGACCCAGTACTTC	CSVEQGGGTQYF
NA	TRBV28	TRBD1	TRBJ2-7	TGTGCCAGCCACCGGGACAGGGGGCCTTACGAGCAGTACTTC	CASHRDRGPYEQYF
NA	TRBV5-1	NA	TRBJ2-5	TGCGCCAGCAGCTTACCCTACCGACAGGTCCAAGAGACCCAGTACTTC	CASSLPYRQVQETQYF
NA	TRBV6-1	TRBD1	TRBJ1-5	TGTGCCAGCAGTGACCGACAGGGGTATCAGCCCCAGCATTTT	CASSDRQGYQPQHF
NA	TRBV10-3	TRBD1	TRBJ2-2	TGTGCCATCAGCCAGACAGGGGGCGACACCGGGGAGCTGTTTTTT	CAISQTGGDTGELFF
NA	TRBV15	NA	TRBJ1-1	TGTGCCACCAGGGGCCCCGAAAGGAGGACTGAAGCTTTCTTT	CATRGPERRTEAFF
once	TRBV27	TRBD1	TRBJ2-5	TGTGCCAGCAGTCCCGGACAGGGAGGTTTACGAGAGACCCAGTACTTC	CASSPGQGGLRETQYF
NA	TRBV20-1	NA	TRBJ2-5	TGCAGTGCGAGGTCGCCGGAGACCCAGTACTTC	CSARSPETQYF